Described below is a single TCR beta chain sequence and its context. Its antigen remains unidentified. The primer mix covered 54 TRBV segments and 13 TRBJ segments. Deep-resolution sequencing targeted hundreds of thousands of T cell genomes in pre-culture CD4+ samples. This table comes from immunoSEQ multiplex PCR, and its TCRdb copy is limited to in-frame clones, with some not included. The data contain approximately 86,000 clones, 86% of them seen just once; the ten biggest clones take up 1.7%. These data originate in a study of T cell repertoires and HLA-DP antigens. Study at large: A couple of male donors and one female donor spanned ages 18-to-29 through 60-to-69.

V was cut by 1 base and J by 4 bases, with 7 bases left in between. The length of the CDR3 is 13 residues. The V gene's germline CDR1 is GTSNPN and CDR2 SVGIG (reference sequence). V gene TRBV30 combines with J gene TRBJ2-2; a weak D match, TRBD1 (5 bases). The sequencing input was CD4+ T cells from PBMCs. The receptor was isolated from a man aged 45 to 65 in good health and CMV-seronegative. CDR3 loop: CAWSGQGTGELFF. CDR3 nucleotides: TGTGCCTGGAGTGGGCAGGGCACCGGGGAGCTGTTTTTT. Looking up the rest from reference TRBV30 and TRBJ2-2 gives the full variable domain: SQTIHQWPATLVQPVGSPLSLECTVEGTSNPNLYWYRQAAGRGLQLLFYSVGIGQISSEVPQNLSASRPQDRQFILSSKKLLLSDSGFYLCAWSGQGTGELFFGEGSRLTVL.